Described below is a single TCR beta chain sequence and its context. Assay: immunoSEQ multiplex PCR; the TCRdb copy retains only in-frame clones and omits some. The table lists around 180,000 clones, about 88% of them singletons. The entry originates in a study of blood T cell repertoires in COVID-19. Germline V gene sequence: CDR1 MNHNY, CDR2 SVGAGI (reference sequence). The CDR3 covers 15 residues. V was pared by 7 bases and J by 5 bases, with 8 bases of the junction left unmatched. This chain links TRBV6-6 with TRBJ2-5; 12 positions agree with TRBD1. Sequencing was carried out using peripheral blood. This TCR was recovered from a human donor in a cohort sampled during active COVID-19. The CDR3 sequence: CASIRDRGRGETQYF. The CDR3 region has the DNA TGTGCCAGCATTCGGGACAGGGGGCGCGGGGAGACCCAGTACTTC.